The 21 T cell receptor beta chains below all came from one sample that was sequenced in a study of T cells after yellow fever vaccination. TCRdb reanalysed the 5' RACE reads using MiXCR and keeps one entry per CDR3 protein. The sample carries hundreds of thousands of distinct CDR3 sequences, 13% recorded once. The sample in question was PBMCs, obtained on the day of the yellow fever booster vaccination. All receptors come from a man younger than 45 who received the YFV17D yellow fever vaccine.

This clonotype has a handful of counts. The chain employs TRBV4-3 and TRBJ2-1, with D maybe TRBD2 (6 bases). This CDR3 has 15 residues. V dropped 0 bases and J dropped 15 bases, with 21 bases sitting between them. The germline CDR1 and CDR2 sequences are LGHNA and YSLEER. The DNA of the CDR3 is TGCGCCAGCAGCCAAGACCTAGGGAGGTTCGTGAGGGGGTTCTTC. This sequence encodes CASSQDLGRFVRGFF.

This clonotype occurred a few times. The J gene is TRBJ2-3, the V gene TRBV25-1; D unresolved. CDR1 is MGHDK and CDR2 is SYGVNS in the germline V gene. Trimming removed 7 bases from V and 5 bases from J, with 10 bases in between. This CDR3 contains 12 residues. The CDR3 reads CASKTGEDTQYF. The CDR3 DNA follows: TGTGCCAGCAAGACTGGGGAAGATACGCAGTATTTT. Drawing the rest from reference TRBV25-1 and TRBJ2-3, the complete variable domain is EADIYQTPRYLVIGTGKKITLECSQTMGHDKMYWYQQDPGMELHLIHYSYGVNSTEKGDLSSESTVSRIRTEHFPLTLESARPSHTSQYLCASKTGEDTQYFGPGTRLTVL.

V and J are TRBV3-1 and TRBJ2-7, with 12 bases identical to TRBD1. The CDR3 is made up of 16 amino acids. Germline CDR1 is LGHDT and CDR2 is YNNKEL (reference sequence). The ends lost 3 bases at V and 2 bases at J; junction bases unmatched: 5. The CDR3 reads CASSQTWDRGPYEQYF. The CDR3 DNA sequence: TGTGCCAGCAGCCAGACATGGGACAGGGGGCCCTACGAGCAGTACTTC.

This chain connects TRBV20-1 to TRBJ2-5; possibly TRBD2 for D (6 bases). CDR3 size: 13 residues. The germline V gene encodes CDR1 DFQATT and CDR2 SNEGSKA (reference sequence). Trimming removed 3 bases at V and 3 bases at J, with 11 bases between. This CDR3 reads CSASWGGEETQYF. The CDR3, as DNA: TGCAGTGCTAGCTGGGGAGGTGAAGAGACCCAGTACTTC.

The gene calls are TRBV19 and TRBJ2-1; 10 bases align to TRBD2. The CDR3 loop spans 18 amino acids. Germline CDR1 reads LNHDA; CDR2 reads SQIVND (reference sequence). The V segment lost 3 bases and the J segment 4 bases; nucleotides outside the gene matches: 12. The CDR3 protein is CASSIGSGRAHVYNEQFF. CDR3 coding DNA: TGTGCCAGTAGTATTGGAAGCGGGAGGGCACATGTATACAATGAGCAGTTCTTC.

The chain employs TRBV30 and TRBJ1-6, with TRBD1 as a possible D gene (5 bases). The CDR3 is made up of 13 amino acids. V lost 5 bases, J lost 8 bases, and 13 bases lay in between. Per germline, CDR1 GTSNPN and CDR2 SVGIG (reference sequence). The CDR3, as DNA: TGTGCCTGGTCCGGGACCAGAGATTCACCCCTCCACTTT. This gives the protein CAWSGTRDSPLHF.

A few counts support this clonotype. The rearrangement joins TRBV3-1 to TRBJ1-1; D may be TRBD1 (5 bases). The CDR3 is 13 residues long. Germline CDR1 LGHDT, CDR2 YNNKEL (reference sequence). V lost 0 bases, J lost 4 bases, and 6 bases lay in between. The CDR3 here is CASSQDGTTEAFF. The CDR3 DNA is TGTGCCAGCAGCCAAGATGGGACCACTGAAGCTTTCTTT.

This clonotype was seen a few times. This chain connects TRBV5-1 to TRBJ2-3; 7 nucleotides line up with TRBD2. From germline, CDR1 is SGHRS and CDR2 YFSETQ. The CDR3 has 14 amino acids. V dropped 1 base and J dropped 6; count of bases not matched to a gene: 5. The CDR3: CASSLYTSEDTQYF. CDR3 sequence (DNA): TGCGCCAGCAGCTTGTACACTAGCGAGGATACGCAGTATTTT.

The CDR3: CASSLALAVAEKLFF. CDR3 DNA: TGTGCCAGCAGTTTAGCGCTGGCTGTTGCTGAAAAACTGTTTTTT. This chain uses TRBV12-3 or TRBV12-4 with TRBJ1-4; D is uncertain. With 0 bases removed from V and 7 bases from J, the gap between germline ends came to 12 bases. The CDR3 is 15 residues long.

This clonotype was seen a few times. The chain recombines TRBV29-1 with TRBJ2-3, with D unresolved. Germline V gene lookup returns CDR1 SQVTM and CDR2 ANQGSEA. CDR3 length: 14 amino acids. Trimming left V 4 bases short and J 0 bases short, with 11 bases between. The CDR3 is CSVAGLGSTDTQYF. CDR3 in DNA: TGCAGCGTTGCCGGCCTAGGTAGCACAGATACGCAGTATTTT.

The V and J genes are TRBV4-1 and TRBJ2-1; D ambiguous. Trimming removed 1 base at V and 10 bases at J, with 8 bases between. CDR3 length equals 12 residues. Germline V gene lookup returns CDR1 MGHRA and CDR2 YSYEKL. The CDR3 spells CASSQVRAEQFF. CDR3 coding DNA: TGCGCCAGCAGCCAAGTACGGGCCGAGCAGTTCTTC.

This clonotype occurred a few times. V is TRBV30 and J is TRBJ2-7; D tentatively fits TRBD1 or TRBD2 (6 bases each). Trimming left V 0 bases short and J 2 bases short, with 14 bases between. CDR1 is GTSNPN, CDR2 SVGIG, per germline (reference sequence). CDR3 length: 15 residues. The CDR3 DNA reads TGTGCCTGGAGTGTAGCCGGGGGCGATACCTACGAGCAGTACTTC. Its translation: CAWSVAGGDTYEQYF.

This clonotype was detected a few times. CDR3 nucleotide sequence: TGTGCCAGCAGCGCCGGACAGGGAACGAACACCGGGGAGCTGTTTTTT. Encoded protein: CASSAGQGTNTGELFF. The rearrangement links TRBV7-2 to TRBJ2-2; 8 bases are a match to TRBD1. CDR3 length equals 16 residues. Germline CDR1 and CDR2: SGHTA and FQGNSA. Losses at the gene ends were 5 bases for V and 0 bases for J; bases not matched to a gene: 5.

This clonotype turned up a few times. J is TRBJ2-1 and V is TRBV6-1, with 9 bases lining up with TRBD2. This CDR3 spans 14 amino acids. Per the germline V gene, CDR1 is MNHNS and CDR2 is SASEGT. Trimming at V came to 4 bases and at J to 7 bases, leaving 5 bases not matched to a gene. The CDR3 sequence: CASSAPSGRNEQFF. CDR3 DNA sequence: TGTGCCAGCAGTGCCCCCAGCGGGAGGAATGAGCAGTTCTTC.

This chain joins TRBV5-1 and TRBJ2-1; 7 positions agree with TRBD2. Germline V gene data show CDR1 as SGHRS and CDR2 as YFSETQ. The CDR3 has 14 amino acids. With 1 base clipped from V and 8 bases from J, the junction kept 6 bases outside the gene matches. DNA of the CDR3: TGCGCCAGCAGCTTGAGGGCGGGAGTTCATGAGCAGTTCTTC. Residues: CASSLRAGVHEQFF.

The chain links TRBV5-1 to TRBJ2-3; 10 positions agree with TRBD1. With V trimmed by 7 bases and J by 2 bases, 7 bases remained unmatched. Germline CDR1 reads SGHRS; CDR2 reads YFSETQ. CDR3 length equals 15 residues. This chain's CDR3 is CASRGTGALTDTQYF. CDR3 DNA: TGCGCCAGCCGAGGGACAGGGGCCCTCACAGATACGCAGTATTTT. The whole variable domain, remainder taken from reference TRBV5-1 and TRBJ2-3, is KAGVTQTPRYLIKTRGQQVTLSCSPISGHRSVSWYQQTPGQGLQFLFEYFSETQRNKGNFPGRFSGRQFSNSRSEMNVSTLELGDSALYLCASRGTGALTDTQYFGPGTRLTVL.

V usage is TRBV6-2 or TRBV6-3 and J usage is TRBJ1-5; D is undetermined. The germline CDR1 and CDR2 sequences are MNHEY and SVGEGT. CDR3 size: 10 residues. V lost 8 bases, J lost 10 bases, and 9 bases lay in between. CDR3 amino acids: CASGQRPQHF. The CDR3 DNA sequence: TGTGCCAGCGGCCAGCGACCCCAGCATTTT.

The V gene is TRBV12-3 or TRBV12-4, the J gene TRBJ1-1; 7 positions agree with TRBD1. V trimming: 5 bases; J trimming: 7 bases; junction bases outside the gene matches: 7. This CDR3 has 13 residues. The CDR3 spells CASSLHGTVEAFF. CDR3 in DNA: TGTGCCAGCAGTCTGCATGGGACAGTTGAAGCTTTCTTT.

The chain uses TRBV18 and TRBJ1-6; unclear D gene. V was clipped by 6 bases and J by 0 bases, with 12 bases between them. The CDR3 extends over 16 amino acids. Per germline, CDR1 KGHSH and CDR2 LQKENI. The CDR3 nucleotides read TGTGCCAGCTCGCGAGGCAGCAGCTCCTATAATTCACCCCTCCACTTT. Protein: CASSRGSSSYNSPLHF.

The chain recombines TRBV21-1 with TRBJ2-1. TRBV21-1 is marked as a pseudogene. The length of the CDR3 is 15 residues. CDR3 residues: CASSKENGHYNEQFF. The CDR3 DNA is TGTGCCAGCAGCAAAGAGAACGGGCACTACAATGAGCAGTTCTTC.

This clonotype was detected only a few times. This chain connects TRBV6-5 to TRBJ2-1; D is perhaps TRBD1 or TRBD2 (5 bases each). The CDR3 is 14 residues long. V was shortened by 2 bases and J by 8 bases, with 13 bases between the two germline ends. Germline V lookup: CDR1 MNHEY, CDR2 SVGAGI. In nucleotides, the CDR3 is TGTGCCAGCAGTTACGGGGGACCTTTATATGAGCAGTTCTTC. Its protein is CASSYGGPLYEQFF.